A selection of T cell receptor beta chains follows, all from one sample in a study of blood T cell repertoires in COVID-19. TCRdb's copy holds only in-frame clones and misses some; the assay was immunoSEQ multiplex PCR. The data show about 88,000 clones, about two thirds seen once. Sequencing was done on a sample of peripheral blood. Receptors were obtained from a woman aged 60-70 years in a cohort sampled during active or convalescent COVID-19. CDR3s include the opening cysteine and the closing phenylalanine or tryptophan. The D gene is left open where the match is weak. Clone size is shown for a subset of rows, as once, few, many or a class of expanded clone.

>TRBD1|TRBJ1-5|once|TRBV7-2
TGTGCCAGCAGCTTGGCAACAGGGGGTACGAGCAATCAGCCCCAGCATTTT
CASSLATGGTSNQPQHF
>TRBD2|TRBJ2-7|.|TRBV4-3
TGCGCCAGCAGCCAAGGGGGGACTAGCGGGGTCTACGAGCAGTACTTC
CASSQGGTSGVYEQYF
>TRBD2|TRBJ2-5|.|TRBV4-2
TGTGCCAGCAGCCAAGATATGTGGGGGGGGTACCAAGAGACCCAGTACTTC
CASSQDMWGGYQETQYF
>TRBD2|TRBJ2-2|.|TRBV5-4
TGTGCCAGCAGCTCCACCGGGACTAGCGGACCCGTGGGGGAGCTGTTTTTT
CASSSTGTSGPVGELFF
>.|TRBJ2-1|.|TRBV5-5
TGTGCCAGCAGCTTAGGGCAGGGGCGATGGAATGAGCAGTTCTTC
CASSLGQGRWNEQFF
>TRBD1|TRBJ1-3|.|TRBV7-2
TGTGCCAGCAGACCGGACAGGGGGAGAAACACCATATATTTT
CASRPDRGRNTIYF
>TRBD1|TRBJ1-1|.|TRBV6-5
TGTGCCAGCAGCCTTGGGACAGGGACTGTAGCTTTCTTT
CASSLGTGTVAFF
>.|TRBJ2-1|few|TRBV6-5
TGTGCCAGCAGTTCCCCGCGAACCCGGGATGAGCAGTTCTTC
CASSSPRTRDEQFF
>.|TRBJ2-5|once|TRBV2
TGTGCCAGCACTACTAGTATCGTCGGGACCCAGTACTTC
CASTTSIVGTQYF
>TRBD2|TRBJ2-1|.|TRBV3-1/TRBV3-2
TGTGCCAGCAGCCAACAACTAGCGGGGACTATCCCCTACAATGAGCAGTTCTTC
CASSQQLAGTIPYNEQFF
>TRBD2|TRBJ2-2|few|TRBV5-1
TGCGCCAGCAGCTTGGCCTCCGGGACTAGCGGGGGGACCCGAACCGGGGAGCTGTTTTTT
CASSLASGTSGGTRTGELFF
>.|TRBJ1-5|.|TRBV28
TGTGCCAGCAGTTTATCCCCTCCCCAGCATTTT
CASSLSPPQHF
>.|TRBJ2-7|.|TRBV5-1
TGCGCCAGCGCCCGGGACAACATCTACGAGCAGTACTTC
CASARDNIYEQYF
>TRBD1|TRBJ1-2|.|TRBV27
TGTGCCAGCAGTCACGGACAGGGGATCGATGGCTACACCTTC
CASSHGQGIDGYTF
>.|TRBJ2-4|.|TRBV6-5
TGTGCCAGCAGTTCAGGAAGTCGGGGCATTCAGTACTTC
CASSSGSRGIQYF
>TRBD2|TRBJ2-5|few|TRBV14
TGTGCCAGCAGCAACCTCCTAGGGCCTAGCGGGAGAGAGACCCAGTACTTC
CASSNLLGPSGRETQYF
>TRBD2|TRBJ2-3|.|TRBV5-1
TGCGCCAGCAGCTCGGGACTAGCGGGGGGTACAGCAGATACGCAGTATTTT
CASSSGLAGGTADTQYF
>.|TRBJ1-2|.|TRBV5-8
TGTGCCAGCAGCTTGGAAGGGGTGGGCTACACCTTC
CASSLEGVGYTF
>TRBD1|TRBJ1-5|.|TRBV24-1
TGTGCCACCAGTGATTCAAGCAGGGGGCCTGGGCAGCCCCAGCATTTT
CATSDSSRGPGQPQHF
>TRBD2|TRBJ2-3|.|TRBV20-1
TGCAGTGCTAGTCCATTAGCGGGGGCCACAGATACGCAGTATTTT
CSASPLAGATDTQYF
>.|TRBJ1-1|.|TRBV5-6
TGTGCCAGCAGCTTGGGTGTCTTTCGGAGCGCTGAAGCTTTCTTT
CASSLGVFRSAEAFF
>.|TRBJ2-7|few|TRBV30
TGTGCCGGAGAACAGGGCTACGAGCAGTACTTC
CAGEQGYEQYF
>.|TRBJ2-5|.|TRBV28
TGTGCCAGCAGTTTTGCCGGGGGTCCCCAAGAGACCCAGTACTTC
CASSFAGGPQETQYF
>.|TRBJ1-1|.|TRBV5-1
TGCGCCAGCAGCTTGATATCGGCAGGAAACACTGAAGCTTTCTTT
CASSLISAGNTEAFF
>TRBD2|TRBJ2-5|.|TRBV23-1
TGCGCCAGCAGTCAATCGGGGAGGGCCCAAGAGACCCAGTACTTC
CASSQSGRAQETQYF
>TRBD2|TRBJ2-3|.|TRBV6-5
TGTGCCAGCAGACTAGCGGCTAGCACAGATACGCAGTATTTT
CASRLAASTDTQYF
>TRBD1|TRBJ2-4|.|TRBV7-2
TGTGCCAGCAGTTATGGGGACAGGGGACCCAGAAACTTC
CASSYGDRGPRNF
>.|TRBJ1-1|.|TRBV28
TGTGCCAGCAGTTTATCGGTGCGGTACACTGAAGCTTTCTTT
CASSLSVRYTEAFF
>TRBD2|TRBJ2-2|.|TRBV19
TGTGCCAGTAGTATAATACTAGCGGGGGGTAGGACCGGGGAGCTGTTTTTT
CASSIILAGGRTGELFF
>.|TRBJ2-7|.|TRBV14
TGTGCCAGCAGCCAAGAACAACCCTACGAGCAGTACTTC
CASSQEQPYEQYF
>.|TRBJ2-7|.|TRBV6-1
TGTGCCAGCAGTGACCCCGTCGGCAGGGTGCTCTACGAGCAGTACTTC
CASSDPVGRVLYEQYF
>.|TRBJ1-4|.|TRBV29-1
TGCAGCGTTGGGTCCGGGATTGCAACTAATGAAAAACTGTTTTTT
CSVGSGIATNEKLFF
>.|TRBJ2-3|once|TRBV6-1
TGTGCCAGCAGTGAAGCCCCGGGGAGCACAGATACGCAGTATTTT
CASSEAPGSTDTQYF
>.|TRBJ1-4|few|TRBV2
TGTGCCAGCAGTGAACGTGCCACCCGCGCGGAAAAACTGTTTTTT
CASSERATRAEKLFF
>TRBD1|TRBJ1-6|.|TRBV11-2
TGTGCCAGCAGCTTTGGGACAGGAGGCTCACCCCTCCACTTT
CASSFGTGGSPLHF
>.|TRBJ1-2|.|TRBV6-2/TRBV6-3
TGTGCCAGCAGCCTAACCGCCAACGGGATCTATGGCTACACCTTC
CASSLTANGIYGYTF
>TRBD1|TRBJ1-2|.|TRBV5-1
TGCGCCAGCAGCAGGGGGCCTGACTATGGCTACACCTTC
CASSRGPDYGYTF
>TRBD2|TRBJ2-1|many|TRBV5-1
TGCGCCAGCAGTTCGACTAGCGGAGTAAATGAGCAGTTCTTC
CASSSTSGVNEQFF
>TRBD1|TRBJ2-5|.|TRBV6-2/TRBV6-3
TGTGCCAGCAGTTTAAGGGGACAGGGAGGGACCCAGTACTTC
CASSLRGQGGTQYF
>.|TRBJ2-7|.|TRBV6-5
TGTGCCAGCAGTTACACTGCAAGCTCCTACGAGCAGTACTTC
CASSYTASSYEQYF
>TRBD1|TRBJ2-1|once|TRBV5-1
TGCGCCAGCAGCTCGGGACAGATTGACTACAATGAGCAGTTCTTC
CASSSGQIDYNEQFF
>.|TRBJ2-2|.|TRBV7-2
TGTGCCAGCAGCTTATTTTCGGGGGTCAACACCGGGGAGCTGTTTTTT
CASSLFSGVNTGELFF
>.|TRBJ1-5|.|TRBV2
TGTGCCAGCAGTGGGCGCAGGGTTGGCAATCAGCCCCAGCATTTT
CASSGRRVGNQPQHF
>.|TRBJ2-7|.|TRBV6-5
TGTGCCAGCAGTACGGACAGAAAAAGCTCCTACGAGCAGTACTTC
CASSTDRKSSYEQYF
>.|TRBJ1-1|once|TRBV6-2/TRBV6-3
TGTGCCAGCAGCCGCGGGACGGTAGCTTTCTTT
CASSRGTVAFF
>TRBD1|TRBJ2-1|.|TRBV2
TGTGCCAGCAGTGGGGCAGGGGGCTCCTACAATGAGCAGTTCTTC
CASSGAGGSYNEQFF
>TRBD1|TRBJ1-2|many|TRBV15
TGTGCCACCAGCAGCGACAGGGGCAATGGCTACACCTTC
CATSSDRGNGYTF